This T cell receptor beta chain derives from a study of cytomegalovirus exposure and HLA in healthy donors. Whole-study results and caveats: Another analysis was done later, and it associated 17,000 or so TCR beta sequences with HLA alleles at 0.05 false discovery rate. As a later analysis showed, a missense DCLRE1C variant was linked to trimming of TCR beta V- and J-genes. Information on immune exposure was restricted to one variable (CMV serostatus).

PCR employed 60 Vbeta and 13 Jbeta primers. Sequencing was performed with immunoSEQ multiplex PCR; in TCRdb, only in-frame clones are kept and a portion is missing. Of about 150,000 clones listed, about 10% were seen once; the top ten hold roughly 2%. Healthy bone marrow donors supplied every sample. The CDR3 is 15 residues long. J lost 0 bases, V lost 4 bases, and 3 bases had no gene match. The germline gives CDR1 SGHRS, CDR2 YFSETQ. Points on this clone: Antigen specificity is unknown. The sample carries other DNA sequences with the same CDR3.

The rearrangement uses TRBV5-1 and TRBJ1-4, with 7 bases matching TRBD1. This TCR came from a man aged 45-65 years in good health and CMV-seronegative. Sequenced material: PBMCs. CDR3 in amino acids: CASSRGTATNEKLFF. The CDR3 DNA follows: TGCGCCAGCAGCCGGGGGACAGCAACTAATGAAAAACTGTTTTTT.